The 20 T cell receptor beta chains in this list originate from one sample, sequenced in a study of blood T cell repertoires in COVID-19. Libraries were prepared by immunoSEQ multiplex PCR; TCRdb keeps only in-frame clonotypes and omits some of them. Among 35,000 to 45,000 clones listed, approximately 86% were seen once. Sequencing was carried out using peripheral blood. The receptors come from a man aged 55-75 years with acute or convalescent COVID-19.

CDR3 coding DNA: TGTGCCAGCTCGTCCCTACAGGGACCCAGGATAGGCACAGATACGCAGTATTTT. Protein product: CASSSLQGPRIGTDTQYF. The chain is built from TRBV18 and TRBJ2-3; perhaps TRBD1 as D (6 bases). Germline values: CDR1 KGHSH, CDR2 LQKENI. The V end lost 6 bases, the J end lost 1 base, and 23 bases lay between the germline ends. This CDR3 spans 18 amino acids.

A few counts support this clone. V gene TRBV5-6 combines with J gene TRBJ2-2; 8 nucleotides agree with TRBD2. In germline, CDR1 is SGHDT, CDR2 YYEEEE. V was pared by 6 bases and J by 8 bases, with 15 bases of the junction left unmatched. The CDR3 extends over 16 amino acids. The CDR3 here is CASTRPPGGPRGELFF. The CDR3 coding sequence is TGTGCCAGCACCCGGCCTCCGGGAGGGCCGCGGGGGGAGCTGTTTTTT.

The chain recombines TRBV29-1 with TRBJ1-2; D is unresolved. This CDR3 has 14 residues. V lost 3 bases to trimming and J lost 1 base, with 12 bases between them. Germline V CDR1 and CDR2: SQVTM, ANQGSEA. The CDR3 DNA follows: TGCAGCGTTGAGGCTGTCAATCTTAACTATGGCTACACCTTC. Amino acid sequence: CSVEAVNLNYGYTF.

The chain joins TRBV5-4 to TRBJ1-1; 11 bases line up with TRBD1. The CDR3 runs 16 residues. Germline CDR1 SGHNT, CDR2 YYREEE (reference sequence). V lost 4 bases to trimming and J lost 4 bases; unmatched junction nucleotides: 9. The CDR3 coding sequence is TGTGCCAGCAGCCTCCCTGGACAGGGGGCCGGCACTGAAGCTTTCTTT. Protein product: CASSLPGQGAGTEAFF.

This chain's CDR3 is CAWTRTGMNTEAFF. DNA for the CDR3: TGTGCCTGGACCAGGACAGGAATGAACACTGAAGCTTTCTTT. The rearrangement joins TRBV30 to TRBJ1-1, with TRBD1 matching 7 bases. The trim removed 4 bases at V and 0 bases at J, leaving 5 bases unmatched. The CDR3 spans 14 residues. The germline CDR1 and CDR2 sequences are GTSNPN and SVGIG (reference sequence). The full variable domain, rest sourced from reference TRBV30 and TRBJ1-1, is SQTIHQWPATLVQPVGSPLSLECTVEGTSNPNLYWYRQAAGRGLQLLFYSVGIGQISSEVPQNLSASRPQDRQFILSSKKLLLSDSGFYLCAWTRTGMNTEAFFGQGTRLTVV.

V gene TRBV5-1 combines with J gene TRBJ2-1; TRBD2 agrees at 8 bases. The CDR3 sequence is 15 residues long. The J segment lost 9 bases and the V segment lost 4 bases, leaving 12 bases of the junction unmatched. In germline, CDR1 is SGHRS, CDR2 YFSETQ. The DNA of the CDR3 is TGCGCCAGCAGCCTGAATGTCAGAGCGGGAGCTGAGCAGTTCTTC. Its protein product is CASSLNVRAGAEQFF.

The genes are TRBV5-4 and TRBJ1-2, with D tentatively TRBD1 (6 bases). This CDR3 has 15 amino acids. Per germline, CDR1 SGHNT and CDR2 YYREEE (reference sequence). The germline V and J ends were trimmed by 4 bases and 8 bases, with 21 bases remaining between them. Written as DNA, the CDR3 is TGTGCCAGCAGCGAAGCGACGGGGGGGGCGGGGGGCTACACCTTC. The encoded protein is CASSEATGGAGGYTF.

The CDR3: CASSSRGYGYTF. The CDR3 DNA follows: TGTGCCAGCAGTTCCAGGGGGTATGGCTACACCTTC. This sequence joins TRBV28 and TRBJ1-2; 7 bases line up with TRBD1. CDR1 is MDHEN and CDR2 is SYDVKM in the germline V gene. V lost 4 bases and J lost 5; bases outside the gene matches: 1. The CDR3 is 12 residues long.

The chain recombines TRBV5-1 with TRBJ2-5; the match to TRBD1 covers 10 bases. The V segment lost 1 base and the J segment 3 bases; nucleotides outside the gene matches: 3. This CDR3 spans 15 amino acids. Germline V gene lookup returns CDR1 SGHRS and CDR2 YFSETQ. CDR3 sequence (DNA): TGCGCCAGCAGCTTGTTAGGGACAGGGGAAGAGACCCAGTACTTC. This gives the protein CASSLLGTGEETQYF.

The V call is TRBV5-1, the J call TRBJ2-7, with TRBD1 matching 8 bases. Trimming removed 0 bases from V and 0 bases from J; junction bases left unmatched: 5. The CDR3 spans 16 residues. Germline assignment: CDR1 SGHRS and CDR2 YFSETQ. The CDR3 DNA sequence: TGCGCCAGCAGCTTGGAGACAGGGGTGAGCTCCTACGAGCAGTACTTC. Its translation: CASSLETGVSSYEQYF. Complete variable domain (other parts from reference TRBV5-1 and TRBJ2-7): KAGVTQTPRYLIKTRGQQVTLSCSPISGHRSVSWYQQTPGQGLQFLFEYFSETQRNKGNFPGRFSGRQFSNSRSEMNVSTLELGDSALYLCASSLETGVSSYEQYFGPGTRLTVT.

This chain connects TRBV3-1 (or the pseudogene TRBV3-2) to TRBJ2-1, with 9 bases matching TRBD2. The junction had 4 bases not matched to a gene; V was cut back by 1 base and J by 6 bases. The V gene's germline CDR1 is LGHDT and CDR2 YNNKEL (reference sequence). This CDR3 has 15 amino acids. In DNA form, the CDR3 reads TGTGCCAGCAGCCAAGGCGGGACTAGCCGCAATGAGCAGTTCTTC. Protein product: CASSQGGTSRNEQFF.

The V gene is TRBV23-1, the J gene TRBJ2-5, with D maybe TRBD1 (5 bases). TRBV23-1 is placed among ORFs of uncertain function. The ends were cut back, 5 bases at V and 2 bases at J, with 12 bases in the middle. CDR3 length equals 14 residues. The CDR3: CASSLDSRQETQYF. The DNA for the CDR3 is TGCGCCAGCAGTTTAGACAGCCGACAAGAGACCCAGTACTTC.

This chain links TRBV18 with TRBJ2-5; 8 positions agree with TRBD1. The germline CDR1 and CDR2 sequences are KGHSH and LQKENI. The CDR3 runs 17 residues. The J segment lost 1 base and the V segment lost 3 bases, leaving 10 bases of the junction unmatched. Written as DNA, the CDR3 is TGTGCCAGCTCACCCTATTCCGGCAGGGGGCCCCAAGAGACCCAGTACTTC. Translation gives CASSPYSGRGPQETQYF.

The rearrangement uses TRBV25-1 and TRBJ2-1, with TRBD1 as a possible D gene (5 bases). Germline V lookup: CDR1 MGHDK, CDR2 SYGVNS. The CDR3 length is 15 residues. V dropped 6 bases and J dropped 5 bases, with 17 bases sitting between them. The CDR3 nucleotides read TGTGCCAGCAGCTCTGACTTGGTCAGGGACAATGAGCAGTTCTTC. Translated, it gives CASSSDLVRDNEQFF.

The V gene is TRBV5-1, the J gene TRBJ2-2, with D maybe TRBD2 (5 bases). CDR1 SGHRS and CDR2 YFSETQ come from the germline V gene. The CDR3 length is 14 residues. Trimming took 5 bases from V and 3 from J, leaving 11 bases between them. CDR3 in amino acids: CASSWVGDTGELFF. CDR3 DNA: TGCGCCAGCAGTTGGGTCGGGGACACCGGGGAGCTGTTTTTT.

This sequence joins TRBV10-2 and TRBJ2-7; D is possibly TRBD2 (6 bases). From germline, CDR1 is WSHSY and CDR2 SAAADI. Between the trimmed V and J ends, which lost 0 bases and 6 bases, there was a span of 9 bases. CDR3 length equals 13 residues. The CDR3 DNA is TGCGCCAGCAGTGAGTCGGGGAGGTCCGAGCAGTACTTC. This sequence encodes CASSESGRSEQYF.

J is TRBJ2-2 and V is TRBV15, with TRBD2 as a possible D gene (5 bases). The CDR3 spans 13 residues. Germline V gives CDR1 LNHNV, CDR2 YYDKDF (reference sequence). The V end was cut by 5 bases, the J end by 8 bases, with 12 bases between. CDR3 region: CATSVMREGELFF. The CDR3 coding sequence is TGTGCCACCAGCGTTATGAGGGAGGGGGAGCTGTTTTTT.

The chain uses TRBV5-5 and TRBJ2-1, with 7 bases matching TRBD2. CDR3 length equals 15 residues. V gave up 0 bases and J gave up 0 bases; unmatched junction bases: 0. Germline values: CDR1 SGHKS, CDR2 YYEKEE (reference sequence). CDR3 residues: CASSLGGSSYNEQFF. The DNA for the CDR3 is TGTGCCAGCAGCTTGGGCGGGAGCTCCTACAATGAGCAGTTCTTC.

The chain is built from TRBV7-6 and TRBJ1-6, with a weak D call TRBD1 (5 bases). CDR1 and CDR2 from the germline V gene are SGHVS and FNYEAQ. The CDR3 sequence is 17 residues long. The V end was cut by 6 bases, the J end by 9 bases, with 24 bases between. CDR3 nucleotide sequence: TGTGCCAGCAGTTTCATTCGGGCAGGGAGGGGAAGTTCACCCCTCCACTTT. Amino acids: CASSFIRAGRGSSPLHF.

CDR3 region: CASSHRRLTGSGGTEAFF. CDR3 nucleotides: TGCGCCAGCAGCCACCGAAGACTTACCGGGTCAGGGGGGACTGAAGCTTTCTTT. This rearrangement joins TRBV4-1 to TRBJ1-1, with 7 bases identical to TRBD1. Germline V gene lookup returns CDR1 MGHRA and CDR2 YSYEKL. The V gene end was trimmed by 3 bases and the J gene end by 5 bases; junction bases not matched to a gene: 18. The CDR3 has 18 amino acids.